Following are 26 T cell receptor beta chains from one sample sequenced in a study of Ad26.COV2.S vaccination and SARS-CoV-2 variants. Described treatment: around 19 received Ad26.COV2.S at low or high dose, single or two shots; about 5 received placebo; per-sample allocation not given. Day 63 following the first vaccine or placebo injection was when the samples were taken. Profiled with immunoSEQ multiplex PCR; TCRdb holds only in-frame clones, not every one. Of fewer than 400,000 clones listed, 85% are singletons. Material: peripheral blood, obtained in a trial of Ad26.COV2.S vaccine versus placebo. The source of these receptors is a person aged 18-65 years who received the Ad26.COV2.S COVID-19 vaccine or a placebo.

The chain links TRBV4-1 to TRBJ1-2; possible D gene TRBD1, 6 bases. CDR1 is MGHRA, CDR2 YSYEKL, per germline. This CDR3 spans 13 amino acids. Trimming shortened V by 7 bases and J by 4 bases, and 13 bases separated the two germline ends. DNA for the CDR3: TGCGCCAGCAAGGGGCAGGGGAGCTATGGCTACACCTTC. Translating gives CASKGQGSYGYTF.

This clone has a single count. The sample contains more than one DNA sequence encoding this CDR3. V usage is TRBV20-1 and J usage is TRBJ2-7; D remains ambiguous. This CDR3 is built from 11 residues. Germline CDR1 is DFQATT and CDR2 is SNEGSKA (reference sequence). The germline V and J ends were trimmed by 3 bases and 4 bases, with 7 bases remaining between them. This CDR3 is CSASGGYEQYF. CDR3 DNA sequence: TGCAGTGCTAGCGGTGGTTACGAGCAGTACTTC.

This clone was counted once. This chain links TRBV10-3 with TRBJ1-1; 9 nucleotides agree with TRBD1. The CDR3 extends over 16 amino acids. J was trimmed by 4 bases and V by 5 bases; bases with no gene match: 11. Germline V gene data show CDR1 as ENHRY and CDR2 as SYGVKD. CDR3 sequence reads: CAISQPGQGGVTEAFF. The CDR3 nucleotides read TGTGCCATCAGTCAACCGGGACAGGGAGGGGTCACTGAAGCTTTCTTT.

The chain links TRBV6-2 or TRBV6-3 to TRBJ2-5, with 14 bases aligning to TRBD2. CDR3 length equals 15 residues. Germline-derived CDR1 and CDR2 are MNHEY and SVGEGT. Germline trimming cut 5 bases from V and 5 bases from J; bases unmatched to any gene: 4. The DNA for the CDR3 is TGTGCCAGCAGTGAGGGACTAGCGGGGGCTGAGACCCAGTACTTC. Residues: CASSEGLAGAETQYF.

Here the CDR3 reads CASSKCSGEYGYTF. Written as DNA, the CDR3 is TGTGCCAGCAGCAAATGTTCAGGCGAGTATGGCTACACCTTC. This chain connects TRBV21-1 to TRBJ1-2; the D segment call TRBD1 is taken from the table without a DNA check. TRBV21-1 is tagged as a pseudogene. The CDR3 is 14 residues long.

The chain is built from TRBV27 and TRBJ2-5; 11 positions match TRBD2. With V trimmed by 4 bases and J by 9 bases, 10 bases remained unmatched. There are 15 residues in the CDR3. The germline CDR1 and CDR2 sequences are MNHEY and SMNVEV (reference sequence). The CDR3 coding sequence is TGTGCCAGCAGTTCCACTAGCGGGGGCCGCAGGGCCCAGTACTTC. Protein sequence: CASSSTSGGRRAQYF.

The chain couples TRBV27 to TRBJ2-2; either TRBD1 or TRBD2 may fit D (5 bases each). From germline, CDR1 is MNHEY and CDR2 SMNVEV (reference sequence). V dropped 9 bases and J dropped 7 bases, with 15 bases sitting between them. This CDR3 region has 13 residues. The CDR3 nucleotides are TGTGCCAGTGAGACGGGGCGAGGCGGGGAGCTGTTTTTT. Translating it yields CASETGRGGELFF.

The V gene is TRBV6-1, the J gene TRBJ2-1; D is undetermined. V was shortened by 1 base and J by 5 bases, with 21 bases between the two germline ends. This CDR3 contains 18 residues. In germline, CDR1 is MNHNS, CDR2 SASEGT. In DNA form, the CDR3 reads TGTGCCAGCAGTGAAGTAATGGTCGGCGGCAGTGCGCACAATGAGCAGTTCTTC. Protein product: CASSEVMVGGSAHNEQFF.

The V call is TRBV2, the J call TRBJ1-4; D is ambiguous. CDR1 and CDR2 from the germline V gene are SNHLY and FYNNEI. Trimming removed 7 bases from V and 7 bases from J, with 10 bases in between. The CDR3 contains 12 residues. The CDR3 reads CASTLMLEKLFF. The CDR3 DNA follows: TGTGCCAGCACCCTGATGCTTGAAAAACTGTTTTTT.

This clone was recorded once. This sequence joins TRBV14 and TRBJ1-2, with D unresolved. The germline V gene has CDR1 SGHDN and CDR2 FVKESK. The CDR3 covers 14 residues. V lost 2 bases, J lost 4 bases, and 11 bases lay in between. The CDR3 protein is CASSQSAVGYGYTF. CDR3 coding DNA: TGTGCCAGCAGCCAATCAGCCGTAGGCTATGGCTACACCTTC.

The rearrangement uses TRBV5-1 and TRBJ1-1; TRBD1 is a possible D gene (5 bases). The ends were cut back, 5 bases at V and 0 bases at J, with 20 bases in the middle. CDR3 length: 17 residues. Germline V gives CDR1 SGHRS, CDR2 YFSETQ. CDR3 loop: CASRIQPGALMNTEAFF. Here the CDR3 DNA reads TGCGCCAGCAGGATACAGCCCGGGGCCCTTATGAACACTGAAGCTTTCTTT.

The chain is built from TRBV5-8 and TRBJ1-4; the match to TRBD1 covers 9 bases. CDR3 length equals 15 residues. J gave up 6 bases and V 4 bases, and 7 bases lay outside the gene matches. Germline CDR1 and CDR2: SGHTS and YDEGEE. This CDR3 reads CASSIRQGGHEKLFF. Here the CDR3 DNA reads TGTGCCAGCAGCATACGACAGGGGGGACATGAAAAACTGTTTTTT.

V is TRBV18 and J is TRBJ1-2; TRBD1 is a possible D gene (6 bases). The germline V and J ends were trimmed by 0 bases and 2 bases, with 13 bases remaining between them. Germline values: CDR1 KGHSH, CDR2 LQKENI. The CDR3 totals 16 residues. The CDR3 is CASSPPYPDSNYGYTF. CDR3 nucleotide sequence: TGTGCCAGCTCACCACCGTATCCGGACAGCAACTATGGCTACACCTTC.

This chain links TRBV4-2 with TRBJ2-7; D gene unclear. V dropped 0 bases and J dropped 2 bases, with 11 bases sitting between them. CDR3 length equals 15 residues. CDR1 LGHNA and CDR2 YNFKEQ come from the germline V gene. CDR3 sequence (DNA): TGTGCCAGCAGCCAAGATCATGCCGTAGCCTACGAGCAGTACTTC. It yields the protein CASSQDHAVAYEQYF.

The chain couples TRBV7-9 to TRBJ1-2; D perhaps matches TRBD1 (6 bases). Trimming took 0 bases from V and 1 from J, leaving 9 bases between them. Germline CDR1 SEHNR, CDR2 FQNEAQ (reference sequence). The CDR3 covers 15 residues. The CDR3 nucleotides read TGTGCCAGCAGCTTAGCGGGGGCCCTTAACTATGGCTACACCTTC. Its translation: CASSLAGALNYGYTF.

This clone was recorded a few times. This chain connects TRBV3-1 (or the pseudogene TRBV3-2) to TRBJ2-3, with D unclear. The ends were cut back, 0 bases at V and 1 base at J, with 11 bases in the middle. CDR1 and CDR2 from the germline V gene are LGHDT and YNNKEL (reference sequence). The length of the CDR3 is 16 residues. The CDR3 DNA follows: TGTGCCAGCAGCCAAGATGGCCAGGCCGGCACAGATACGCAGTATTTT. This encodes CASSQDGQAGTDTQYF.

V and J are TRBV10-3 and TRBJ2-5; D is perhaps TRBD2 (6 bases). Per the germline V gene, CDR1 is ENHRY and CDR2 is SYGVKD. The CDR3 is 14 residues long. V lost 2 bases and J lost 5, with 12 bases in between. The CDR3 loop is CAISEARGGETQYF. CDR3 nucleotide sequence: TGTGCCATCAGTGAGGCGCGGGGTGGGGAGACCCAGTACTTC.

This rearrangement joins TRBV3-1 (or the pseudogene TRBV3-2) to TRBJ1-5; D may be TRBD1 (6 bases). Germline V gene sequence: CDR1 LGHDT, CDR2 YNNKEL (reference sequence). Deletions cut 1 base from V and 3 bases from J, with 13 bases between. The CDR3 contains 16 residues. The CDR3: CASSQGHRVSNQPQHF. CDR3 in DNA: TGTGCCAGCAGCCAAGGTCACAGGGTTTCCAATCAGCCCCAGCATTTT.

The J gene is TRBJ1-2, the V gene TRBV3-1 (or the pseudogene TRBV3-2); D is ambiguous. The CDR3 consists of 14 residues. Per germline, CDR1 LGHDT and CDR2 YNNKEL (reference sequence). The germline V and J ends were trimmed by 0 bases and 8 bases, with 13 bases remaining between them. The CDR3, as DNA: TGTGCCAGCAGCCAAGAAATGGGCTCGCGAGGCTACACCTTC. Translated: CASSQEMGSRGYTF.

The chain combines TRBV19 with TRBJ2-7; 11 positions agree with TRBD1. Germline V gives CDR1 LNHDA, CDR2 SQIVND (reference sequence). The V and J ends lost 5 bases and 3 bases, in that order; junction bases with no gene match: 6. The CDR3 consists of 15 residues. CDR3 DNA: TGTGCCAGTAGTCGAACGGGACAGGGGGTCTACGAGCAGTACTTC. Translation gives CASSRTGQGVYEQYF.

The chain combines TRBV11-2 with TRBJ2-7, with 8 positions matching TRBD1. The CDR3 consists of 15 residues. The ends lost 4 bases at V and 4 bases at J; junction bases unmatched: 9. Germline loops: CDR1 SGHAT, CDR2 FQNNGV. The CDR3 spells CASSSQQGVLYEQYF. The CDR3 DNA is TGTGCCAGCAGCTCCCAACAGGGGGTGCTATACGAGCAGTACTTC.

The chain recombines TRBV4-2 with TRBJ1-2; no firm D call. Germline values: CDR1 LGHNA, CDR2 YNFKEQ. V was clipped by 0 bases and J by 2 bases, with 7 bases between them. This CDR3 has 14 amino acids. In DNA, the CDR3 is TGTGCCAGCAGCCAAGATGCACTCAACTATGGCTACACCTTC. It codes for CASSQDALNYGYTF.

This chain joins TRBV11-3 and TRBJ2-1; D is possibly TRBD2 (6 bases). Per germline, CDR1 SGHNT and CDR2 YENEEA. V was clipped by 5 bases and J by 9 bases, with 14 bases between them. This CDR3 is built from 13 residues. The CDR3 spells CASSPAGGSEQFF. The CDR3 DNA follows: TGTGCCAGCAGCCCAGCCGGGGGAAGTGAGCAGTTCTTC.

A note on this clone: Other DNA variants within this sample encode the same CDR3. The chain joins TRBV9 to TRBJ2-7; 8 bases align to TRBD1. Germline CDR1 and CDR2: SGDLS and YYNGEE. The CDR3 extends over 14 amino acids. V lost 0 bases to trimming and J lost 2 bases; unmatched junction nucleotides: 1. The CDR3: CASSVGQGTYEQYF. CDR3 coding DNA: TGTGCCAGCAGCGTAGGACAGGGGACCTACGAGCAGTACTTC.

The V and J genes are TRBV5-1 and TRBJ2-7; 9 positions match TRBD1. Looked up from germline, CDR1 is SGHRS and CDR2 is YFSETQ. The CDR3 loop spans 14 amino acids. J lost 1 base, V lost 3 bases, and 2 bases had no gene match. The CDR3 coding sequence is TGCGCCAGCAGCTCCGGGACAGGGTCCTACGAGCAGTACTTC. This translates into CASSSGTGSYEQYF.

The chain carries TRBV6-5 and TRBJ1-5, with D hard to call. V lost 6 bases, J lost 6 bases, and 15 bases lay in between. The CDR3 spans 14 residues. CDR1 MNHEY and CDR2 SVGAGI come from the germline V gene. The CDR3 loop reads CASRHIREGQPQHF. The CDR3 DNA follows: TGTGCCAGCAGGCACATTCGGGAAGGTCAGCCCCAGCATTTT.